The 31 T cell receptor beta chains reported below all come from one sample, sequenced in a study of T cells in Graves' hyperthyroidism and ophthalmopathy. Template material for amplifying TCR beta CDR3 regions consisted of RNA transcripts. First-round RT-PCR targeting the TCR CDR3 was performed with the HTBI primer set. TCRdb independently ran MiXCR on the multiplex PCR reads; one entry per CDR3 protein. The table has more than 550,000 distinct CDR3 sequences, 15% to 20% seen once. The specimen sequenced was blood. These receptors were collected from a woman in her forties or fifties with Graves' hyperthyroidism that later progressed to Graves' ophthalmopathy.

This clonotype was found many times. V and J are TRBV12-3 or TRBV12-4 and TRBJ1-1; 7 bases fit TRBD1. The CDR3 consists of 15 residues. V lost 4 bases to trimming and J lost 0 bases; unmatched junction nucleotides: 5. The CDR3 protein is CASSSLGGVNTEAFF. The DNA for the CDR3 is TGTGCCAGCAGTTCCCTAGGGGGCGTGAACACTGAAGCTTTCTTT.

The CDR3 region has the DNA TGTGCCATCTTCAGTCCCGGGGCTGAAGCTTTCTTT. It codes for CAIFSPGAEAFF. This chain uses TRBV7-8 with TRBJ1-1; D is unclear. Trimming cost V 10 bases and J 6 bases, with 15 bases left between them. CDR1 is SGHVS and CDR2 is FQNEAQ in the germline V gene. The CDR3 length is 12 residues.

This chain connects TRBV3-1 to TRBJ2-1; 15 nucleotides line up with TRBD2. The CDR3 consists of 16 residues. The trim removed 4 bases at V and 8 bases at J, leaving 6 bases unmatched. Per the germline V gene, CDR1 is LGHDT and CDR2 is YNNKEL (reference sequence). The CDR3, as DNA: TGTGCCAGCAGCCGCCCGGGACTAGCGGGGGGCTATGAGCAGTTCTTC. Translation: CASSRPGLAGGYEQFF.

This clonotype was detected ten times or more. This chain connects TRBV27 to TRBJ2-3, with 10 nucleotides matching TRBD1. The germline V gene has CDR1 MNHEY and CDR2 SMNVEV (reference sequence). The CDR3 totals 21 residues. J lost 0 bases, V lost 4 bases, and 19 bases had no gene match. CDR3 protein: CASSSTTRTTGTGVSTDTQYF. CDR3 nucleotides: TGTGCCAGCAGTTCTACTACAAGAACTACCGGGACAGGGGTGAGCACAGATACGCAGTATTTT.

Many counts were recorded for this clonotype. The chain combines TRBV9 with TRBJ1-1, with TRBD1 as a possible D gene (5 bases). Germline CDR1 SGDLS, CDR2 YYNGEE. The CDR3 extends over 14 amino acids. V lost 6 bases, J lost 1 base, and 13 bases lay in between. CDR3 in DNA: TGTGCCAGCAACCTGGGGCGACCGAACACTGAAGCTTTCTTT. Translating it yields CASNLGRPNTEAFF.

This clonotype has ten or more counts. The chain has TRBV2 and TRBJ1-1; 7 bases are shared with TRBD1. The CDR3 sequence is 14 residues long. From germline, CDR1 is SNHLY and CDR2 FYNNEI. V shed 6 bases and J 5 bases; nucleotides not matched to a gene: 9. The CDR3 DNA is TGTGCCAGCAGGGACTGGGGACAGAGGACTGAAGCTTTCTTT. Its translation is CASRDWGQRTEAFF.

This clonotype was detected only once. This chain uses TRBV27 with TRBJ2-7; 7 bases are shared with TRBD1. J gave up 1 base and V 5 bases, and 5 bases lay outside the gene matches. The CDR3 sequence is 14 residues long. The germline V gene has CDR1 MNHEY and CDR2 SMNVEV (reference sequence). CDR3 bases: TGTGCCAGCAGTGGGTGGACAGGATCCTACGAGCAGTACTTC. The encoded protein is CASSGWTGSYEQYF.

The J gene is TRBJ1-2, the V gene TRBV7-2; no clear D. Germline V gene sequence: CDR1 SGHTA, CDR2 FQGNSA. The CDR3 is 14 residues long. V lost 4 bases, J lost 4 bases, and 13 bases lay in between. The chain's CDR3 is CASSSRRLLYGYTF. The CDR3 bases are TGTGCCAGCAGCTCTAGACGGCTCCTCTATGGCTACACCTTC.

This clonotype was seen ten or more times. The genes are TRBV2 and TRBJ1-5; D might be TRBD1 (5 bases). Germline lookup yields CDR1 SNHLY and CDR2 FYNNEI. Trimming cost V 10 bases and J 1 base, with 14 bases left between them. The CDR3 spans 14 residues. This chain's CDR3 is CATKPRGSNQPQHF. DNA of the CDR3: TGTGCCACAAAACCAAGGGGAAGCAATCAGCCCCAGCATTTT.

This rearrangement joins TRBV5-1 to TRBJ1-2; a possible D gene is TRBD1 (5 bases). From germline, CDR1 is SGHRS and CDR2 YFSETQ. The CDR3 totals 14 residues. Trimming removed 4 bases at V and 3 bases at J, with 13 bases between. Here the CDR3 DNA reads TGCGCCAGCAGCCCCGGACACCTCGACTATGGCTACACCTTC. Translated: CASSPGHLDYGYTF.

This clonotype was seen at least ten times. The chain has TRBV7-3 and TRBJ1-1, with no clear D. Trimming took 4 bases from V and 0 from J, leaving 15 bases between them. The CDR3 sequence is 16 residues long. Germline-derived CDR1 and CDR2 are SGHTA and FQGTGA. The CDR3 DNA reads as TGTGCCAGCAGCTCCCTACCCCGGGTTCTGAACACTGAAGCTTTCTTT. This translates into CASSSLPRVLNTEAFF.

This clonotype has only a few counts. The chain uses TRBV9 and TRBJ2-3; 9 bases are shared with TRBD1. J was trimmed by 5 bases and V by 4 bases; bases with no gene match: 8. The CDR3 sequence is 15 residues long. Germline V gene data show CDR1 as SGDLS and CDR2 as YYNGEE. This CDR3 reads CASSPRTGEGDTQYF. CDR3 nucleotides: TGTGCCAGCAGCCCTAGGACAGGGGAAGGAGATACGCAGTATTTT.

The rearrangement uses TRBV4-1 and TRBJ1-4; the D gene is possibly TRBD1 (5 bases). The CDR3 totals 16 residues. Germline CDR1 reads MGHRA; CDR2 reads YSYEKL. Trimming cost V 0 bases and J 5 bases, with 13 bases left between them. The CDR3 loop reads CASSQDGAAENEKLFF. DNA for the CDR3: TGCGCCAGCAGCCAAGACGGGGCGGCGGAGAATGAAAAACTGTTTTTT.

This clonotype was counted a few times. The chain is built from TRBV10-3 and TRBJ2-7; 9 bases align to TRBD1. V gave up 10 bases and J gave up 3 bases; unmatched junction bases: 10. Germline CDR1 and CDR2: ENHRY and SYGVKD. The CDR3 has 14 amino acids. CDR3 region: CATVSGQGNYEQYF. CDR3 bases: TGTGCCACCGTATCTGGACAGGGGAACTACGAGCAGTACTTC.

The rearrangement uses TRBV6-2 or TRBV6-3 and TRBJ1-6, with TRBD1 identical over 7 bases. Germline V gene data show CDR1 as MNHEY and CDR2 as SVGEGT. The CDR3 extends over 18 amino acids. Trimming cost V 4 bases and J 0 bases; bases outside gene matches: 9. CDR3 nucleotide sequence: TGTGCCAGCAGTTCAAACGTCCGGGACAGCTCCTATAATTCACCCCTCCACTTT. It is translated as CASSSNVRDSSYNSPLHF.

This clonotype was picked up many times. This chain connects TRBV27 to TRBJ2-1, with D perhaps matching TRBD2 (5 bases). The CDR3 consists of 12 residues. V was clipped by 3 bases and J by 10 bases, with 10 bases between them. Per the germline V gene, CDR1 is MNHEY and CDR2 is SMNVEV (reference sequence). The CDR3 here is CASSFGEGEQFF. The CDR3 DNA reads TGTGCCAGCAGTTTCGGGGAAGGGGAGCAGTTCTTC.

The rearrangement joins TRBV11-2 to TRBJ2-1, with TRBD2 matching over 9 bases. After removal of 1 base from V and 7 bases from J, the junction contained 11 bases not matched to a gene. CDR1 is SGHAT and CDR2 is FQNNGV in the germline V gene. The CDR3 contains 17 residues. In DNA, the CDR3 is TGTGCCAGCAGCTTAGGGTGGGCCGGGACTAGCCTAAATGAGCAGTTCTTC. Translation: CASSLGWAGTSLNEQFF.

The chain carries TRBV5-1 and TRBJ1-1; D might be TRBD1 (5 bases). V was trimmed by 3 bases and J by 1 base, leaving 13 bases between them. The germline V gene has CDR1 SGHRS and CDR2 YFSETQ. The CDR3 extends over 15 amino acids. The CDR3 DNA is TGCGCCAGCAGCTCCCGGGGAGGGGAGAACACTGAAGCTTTCTTT. Encoded protein: CASSSRGGENTEAFF.

The chain combines TRBV20-1 with TRBJ2-3; D might be TRBD2 (6 bases). The germline CDR1 and CDR2 sequences are DFQATT and SNEGSKA (reference sequence). Trimming removed 1 base at V and 3 bases at J, with 8 bases between. There are 13 residues in the CDR3. The chain's CDR3 is CSARGAGTDTQYF. DNA of the CDR3: TGCAGTGCTAGAGGGGCGGGGACAGATACGCAGTATTTT.

This chain links TRBV27 with TRBJ2-1; 11 bases map to TRBD2. This CDR3 is built from 16 residues. V gave up 1 base and J gave up 4 bases; unmatched junction bases: 3. Looked up from germline, CDR1 is MNHEY and CDR2 is SMNVEV (reference sequence). Written as DNA, the CDR3 is TGTGCCAGCAGTTTATTTAGCGGGGGGGTTTACAATGAGCAGTTCTTC. This sequence encodes CASSLFSGGVYNEQFF.

This clonotype has at least ten counts. The rearrangement links TRBV27 to TRBJ1-1; D remains unclear. The CDR3 is 14 amino acids. CDR1 is MNHEY, CDR2 SMNVEV, per germline (reference sequence). Between the trimmed V and J ends, which lost 8 bases and 2 bases, there was a span of 15 bases. The CDR3 reads CASRLPGINTEAFF. The CDR3 DNA reads TGTGCCAGCCGCCTACCTGGTATCAACACTGAAGCTTTCTTT.

This clonotype was seen only a few times. The rearrangement links TRBV5-1 to TRBJ1-5; D call uncertain. The CDR3 extends over 15 amino acids. Trimming took 4 bases from V and 3 from J, leaving 14 bases between them. CDR1 is SGHRS and CDR2 is YFSETQ in the germline V gene. The DNA for the CDR3 is TGCGCCAGCAGCGCGGACGCCAGCCCCAATCAGCCCCAGCATTTT. Translation: CASSADASPNQPQHF.

This clonotype came up a few times. The chain is built from TRBV10-3 and TRBJ2-1; the D gene is possibly TRBD2 (5 bases). The CDR3 is 13 residues long. Germline CDR1 is ENHRY and CDR2 is SYGVKD. Trimming took off 6 bases at V and 0 bases at J, with 6 bases between the two ends. The CDR3 DNA is TGTGCCATCAGAGGGAGCTCCTACAATGAGCAGTTCTTC. Translated, it gives CAIRGSSYNEQFF.

This clonotype has just a few counts. This chain links TRBV19 with TRBJ1-1; 7 bases agree with TRBD1. J was trimmed by 4 bases and V by 5 bases; bases with no gene match: 10. The CDR3 is made up of 15 amino acids. Per the germline V gene, CDR1 is LNHDA and CDR2 is SQIVND (reference sequence). The CDR3 DNA reads as TGTGCCAGTAGTGCCACGACAGGGTTTTTCACTGAAGCTTTCTTT. It translates to CASSATTGFFTEAFF.

In this sample, this clonotype turned up many times. V gene TRBV2 combines with J gene TRBJ2-7; 7 bases map to TRBD1. V lost 1 base, J lost 6 bases, and 3 bases stayed unmatched. The CDR3 extends over 13 amino acids. The V gene's germline CDR1 is SNHLY and CDR2 FYNNEI. As DNA, the CDR3 is TGTGCCAGCAGTGAAGGGGGGACAGTCGAGCAGTACTTC. Translated: CASSEGGTVEQYF.

The chain recombines TRBV19 with TRBJ1-1; D is possibly TRBD1 (6 bases). CDR1 is LNHDA, CDR2 SQIVND, per germline (reference sequence). V lost 6 bases and J 10 bases, leaving 12 bases between the germline ends. This CDR3 spans 11 amino acids. The CDR3 loop is CASSTGIPAFF. The CDR3 region has the DNA TGTGCCAGTAGCACAGGGATACCAGCTTTCTTT.

This clonotype was counted at least ten times. The chain employs TRBV18 and TRBJ2-5; the D gene is possibly TRBD1 (6 bases). The ends were cut back, 5 bases at V and 5 bases at J, with 12 bases in the middle. CDR1 is KGHSH and CDR2 is LQKENI in the germline V gene. The CDR3 has 13 residues. The CDR3 sequence: CASSSYREETQYF. CDR3 bases: TGTGCCAGCTCATCCTACAGGGAGGAGACCCAGTACTTC. Drawing the rest from reference TRBV18 and TRBJ2-5, the complete variable domain is NAGVMQNPRHLVRRRGQEARLRCSPMKGHSHVYWYRQLPEEGLKFMVYLQKENIIDESGMPKERFSAEFPKEGPSILRIQQVVRGDSAAYFCASSSYREETQYFGPGTRLLVL.

This clonotype was seen only a few times. This chain joins TRBV6-2 or TRBV6-3 and TRBJ2-2, with 8 bases identical to TRBD1. V shed 5 bases, J shed 2 bases, and the junction held 7 bases outside the gene matches. The CDR3 runs 16 residues. CDR1 and CDR2 from the germline V gene are MNHEY and SVGEGT. The CDR3 loop is CASSGDRRRNTGELFF. CDR3 coding DNA: TGTGCCAGCAGTGGGGACAGGCGTCGTAACACCGGGGAGCTGTTTTTT.

This clonotype was counted only a few times. The junction and the germline gene differ at one end; a read error may be behind it. J is TRBJ2-1 and V is TRBV19, with 13 bases identical to TRBD2. CDR1 and CDR2 (germline): LNHDA, SQIVND (reference sequence). This CDR3 is built from 18 residues. The CDR3 protein is CATSYGTSGDRTHNKQFF. CDR3 DNA sequence: TGTGCCACTAGCTACGGGACTAGCGGGGATAGGACTCACAATAAGCAGTTCTTC.

This clonotype has only a few counts. The chain uses TRBV19 and TRBJ2-3; 9 bases are a match to TRBD2. The V and J ends lost 1 base and 2 bases, in that order; junction bases with no gene match: 7. Germline CDR1 is LNHDA and CDR2 is SQIVND (reference sequence). The CDR3 is 17 amino acids. CDR3 sequence: CASSIGQAGGHTDTQYF. CDR3 nucleotide sequence: TGTGCCAGTAGTATAGGTCAAGCGGGGGGCCACACAGATACGCAGTATTTT.

A note on this clonotype: Possible read error: a much larger clone is one base away. J is TRBJ2-5 and V is TRBV20-1; the match to TRBD1 covers 8 bases. The junction had 6 bases not matched to a gene; V was cut back by 1 base and J by 5 bases. There are 14 residues in the CDR3. Germline V gene lookup returns CDR1 DFQATT and CDR2 SNEGSKA (reference sequence). The CDR3 region is CSARVVQGVETQYF. The DNA for the CDR3 is TGCAGTGCTAGAGTGGTACAGGGGGTTGAGACCCAGTACTTC.